This note documents a single T cell receptor beta chain sequence. Not enrolled were patients with uncontrolled infection, other autoimmune disease, pregnancy or lactation. The source material, RNA transcripts, was used to amplify TCR beta CDR3 regions. An initial round of RT-PCR targeting the TCR CDR3 relied on the HTBI primer set. In TCRdb, the multiplex PCR reads were re-called with MiXCR into one record per CDR3 protein. In the table there are some 600,000 distinct CDR3 sequences, about 45% of which are singletons. The sample comes from a study of T cells in Graves' hyperthyroidism and ophthalmopathy. The CDR3 is 15 residues long. V lost 5 bases and J lost 2, with 17 bases in between. Germline V gene lookup returns CDR1 SGHKS and CDR2 YYEKEE (reference sequence).

Material for sequencing was peripheral blood or thyroid tissue (not recorded which). The V gene is TRBV5-5, the J gene TRBJ2-7; D is uncertain. The sequence was collected from a woman between 18 and 29 years old with Graves' hyperthyroidism. CDR3 amino acids: CASRSRGELPYEQYF. The DNA for the CDR3 is TGTGCCAGCAGGTCCCGAGGCGAGCTACCCTACGAGCAGTACTTC. The entire variable domain, with the rest obtained from reference TRBV5-5 and TRBJ2-7, is as follows: DAGVTQSPTHLIKTRGQQVTLRCSPISGHKSVSWYQQVLGQGPQFIFQYYEKEERGRGNFPDRFSARQFPNYSSELNVNALLLGDSALYLCASRSRGELPYEQYFGPGTRLTVT.